The 27 T cell receptor beta chains below were found in one sample sequenced in a study of blood T cells in healthy people across ages. Using a J-beta primer mix together with a sample-barcoded 5' primer, a second PCR was run for roughly 7 to 12 cycles. TCRdb redid the calling of the 5' RACE reads with MiXCR, one entry per CDR3 protein. The data show 750,000 to 1,000,000 distinct CDR3 sequences, around 29% seen once. These data were likewise used in another study, on T cells of mothers and their children.

The sequenced sample consisted of blood. The receptors stem from a woman in her 40s in good health.

The chain employs TRBV12-3 or TRBV12-4 and TRBJ1-4; TRBD1 matches at 7 bases. V was clipped by 2 bases and J by 8 bases; unmatched bases: 11. The CDR3 has 16 residues. This chain's CDR3 is CASSLQTGTVREKLFF. DNA for the CDR3: TGTGCCAGCAGTTTACAGACAGGGACAGTAAGGGAAAAACTGTTTTTT.

Details on this clonotype: Given a much more abundant clone one base away, this may be a read error. CDR3 region: CSVSPREGWTEAFF. The CDR3 DNA follows: TGCAGTGTTAGCCCCAGAGAAGGGTGGACTGAAGCTTTCTTT. The J gene is TRBJ1-1, the V gene TRBV20-1; unclear D gene. The V end lost 7 bases, the J end lost 5 bases, and 20 bases lay between the germline ends. Germline CDR1 DFQATT, CDR2 SNEGSKA (reference sequence). The CDR3 extends over 14 amino acids.

In its sample, this clonotype was seen a few times. The rearrangement uses TRBV29-1 and TRBJ1-2; D possibly corresponds to TRBD1 (6 bases). Trimming left V 4 bases short and J 5 bases short, with 20 bases between. CDR1 and CDR2 (germline): SQVTM, ANQGSEA. The CDR3 is 15 amino acids. In DNA, the CDR3 is TGCAGCGTTGGGGGGGTGCGTGGGACATCGTATGGCTACACCTTC. Translation gives CSVGGVRGTSYGYTF.

This clonotype came up a few times. J is TRBJ2-5 and V is TRBV2; 7 bases fit TRBD2. This CDR3 is built from 14 residues. V shed 5 bases and J 11 bases; nucleotides not matched to a gene: 14. CDR1 and CDR2 (germline): SNHLY, FYNNEI. In DNA form, the CDR3 reads TGTGCCAGCAGTTTACGTCCGACTAGCCGGGAGCAGTACTTC. Translated, it gives CASSLRPTSREQYF.

V gene TRBV6-2 or TRBV6-3 combines with J gene TRBJ1-5, with D maybe TRBD1 (6 bases). Germline CDR1 and CDR2: MNHEY and SVGEGT. V lost 6 bases and J 7 bases, leaving 10 bases between the germline ends. The CDR3 loop spans 12 amino acids. CDR3 bases: TGTGCCAGCAGCTTACAGGGACAGCCCCAGCATTTT. Protein product: CASSLQGQPQHF.

A word on this clonotype: A much larger clone differs by one base, so this may be a read error. The chain joins TRBV20-1 to TRBJ2-3; 7 bases are a match to TRBD2. Germline-derived CDR1 and CDR2 are DFQATT and SNEGSKA (reference sequence). The CDR3 has 14 amino acids. In nucleotides, the CDR3 is TGTGGAGGCGGGGGAGGCATTAGCACAGATACGCAGTATTTT. It yields the protein CGGGGGISTDTQYF.

Ten or more counts support this clonotype. V usage is TRBV20-1 and J usage is TRBJ2-7; 7 nucleotides agree with TRBD2. The CDR3 covers 15 residues. Germline-derived CDR1 and CDR2 are DFQATT and SNEGSKA (reference sequence). Trimming at V came to 1 base and at J to 5 bases, leaving 11 bases not matched to a gene. CDR3 sequence (DNA): TGCAGTGCTAGAGGGGGGGGACTACCCCCGGACGAGCAGTACTTC. It is translated as CSARGGGLPPDEQYF.

The chain employs TRBV7-9 and TRBJ1-2; 7 positions agree with TRBD1. Looked up from germline, CDR1 is SEHNR and CDR2 is FQNEAQ (reference sequence). V lost 1 base to trimming and J lost 4 bases; unmatched junction nucleotides: 6. The CDR3 sequence is 15 residues long. The CDR3 loop is CASSLVDREGYGYTF. Here the CDR3 DNA reads TGTGCCAGCAGCTTAGTCGACAGGGAAGGCTATGGCTACACCTTC.

In DNA, the CDR3 is TGCGCCAGCAGCCAAGATCCAGGGATAGAAGAGACCCAGTACTTC. This codes for CASSQDPGIEETQYF. This chain connects TRBV4-3 to TRBJ2-5, with D perhaps TRBD1 (5 bases). This CDR3 region has 15 residues. The germline V gene encodes CDR1 LGHNA and CDR2 YSLEER. Trimming took off 0 bases at V and 3 bases at J, with 11 bases between the two ends.

This clonotype was seen ten or more times. The chain couples TRBV29-1 to TRBJ2-7; 9 bases are shared with TRBD1. Trimming took 2 bases from V and 3 from J; bases not matched to a gene: 5. Germline-derived CDR1 and CDR2 are SQVTM and ANQGSEA. The CDR3 extends over 14 amino acids. The CDR3 loop is CSVESDRGFYEQYF. The CDR3 DNA reads TGCAGCGTTGAATCGGACAGGGGATTCTACGAGCAGTACTTC.

V gene TRBV20-1 combines with J gene TRBJ2-6; D is ambiguous. The CDR3 spans 15 residues. The germline V gene has CDR1 DFQATT and CDR2 SNEGSKA (reference sequence). The V gene lost 5 bases and the J gene lost 1 base, with 12 bases spanning the gap. The CDR3 spells CSAQDRPSGANVLTF. CDR3 nucleotides: TGCAGTGCTCAGGACCGGCCTTCTGGGGCCAACGTCCTGACTTTC.

The V call is TRBV20-1, the J call TRBJ2-7, with D possibly being TRBD1 (6 bases). The CDR3 has 15 residues. Germline-derived CDR1 and CDR2 are DFQATT and SNEGSKA (reference sequence). V was cut by 4 bases and J by 2 bases, with 18 bases left in between. The CDR3 nucleotides read TGCAGTGCTATCCCTACACAGGGAATAACCTACGAGCAGTACTTC. It yields the protein CSAIPTQGITYEQYF.

This sequence joins TRBV9 and TRBJ2-1; 10 nucleotides match TRBD2. V was pared by 0 bases and J by 7 bases, with 7 bases of the junction left unmatched. Germline lookup yields CDR1 SGDLS and CDR2 YYNGEE. The CDR3 totals 16 residues. CDR3 coding DNA: TGTGCCAGCAGCGTAGGCGGAGCGGGGGGGCTGAATGAGCAGTTCTTC. Its protein product is CASSVGGAGGLNEQFF.

The sample holds a few counts of this clonotype. The J gene is TRBJ2-5, the V gene TRBV2, with D tentatively TRBD2 (7 bases). The CDR3 sequence is 14 residues long. The V gene's germline CDR1 is SNHLY and CDR2 FYNNEI. V lost 6 bases and J lost 7, with 18 bases in between. This CDR3 is CASRGAGGPPTQYF. In DNA form, the CDR3 reads TGTGCCAGCAGGGGCGCCGGGGGGCCTCCGACCCAGTACTTC.

This clonotype was detected only a few times. The V call is TRBV12-3 or TRBV12-4, the J call TRBJ1-6, with D unresolved. This CDR3 contains 13 residues. With 4 bases removed from V and 11 bases from J, the gap between germline ends came to 12 bases. The CDR3 sequence is CASSSLWRAPLHF. CDR3 DNA sequence: TGTGCCAGCAGTTCCCTTTGGAGGGCACCCCTCCACTTT.

This clonotype was observed a handful of times. This chain links TRBV6-6 with TRBJ2-5; D may be TRBD1 (6 bases). Germline CDR1 MNHNY, CDR2 SVGAGI (reference sequence). This CDR3 comprises 15 residues. With 5 bases removed from V and 6 bases from J, the gap between germline ends came to 19 bases. CDR3 nucleotides: TGTGCCAGCAGTCCCTGGGGACACGCATTAAAGACCCAGTACTTC. It translates to CASSPWGHALKTQYF.

The rearrangement joins TRBV29-1 to TRBJ1-1; the D is unclear. Trimming cost V 3 bases and J 5 bases, with 10 bases left between them. This CDR3 is 12 amino acids long. Germline V gene data show CDR1 as SQVTM and CDR2 as ANQGSEA. CDR3 DNA: TGCAGCGTTGATGCAGGCTGGACTGAAGCTTTCTTT. This encodes CSVDAGWTEAFF.

This clonotype was counted a few times. The chain recombines TRBV7-9 with TRBJ2-7; 8 nucleotides match TRBD1. The CDR3 covers 15 residues. Looked up from germline, CDR1 is SEHNR and CDR2 is FQNEAQ (reference sequence). The V segment lost 5 bases and the J segment 7 bases; nucleotides outside the gene matches: 13. In DNA, the CDR3 is TGTGCCAGCAGCGGAGACAGGGGTCTCTACAATGAGCAGTACTTC. As protein: CASSGDRGLYNEQYF.

The chain uses TRBV25-1 and TRBJ1-1; D unclear. Per the germline V gene, CDR1 is MGHDK and CDR2 is SYGVNS. Trimming stripped 2 bases from V and 5 bases from J, with 6 bases between. The CDR3 is 12 amino acids. The DNA for the CDR3 is TGTGCCAGCAGTGAACGCGTTACTGAAGCTTTCTTT. Translated: CASSERVTEAFF. Variable domain in full (rest from reference TRBV25-1 and TRBJ1-1): EADIYQTPRYLVIGTGKKITLECSQTMGHDKMYWYQQDPGMELHLIHYSYGVNSTEKGDLSSESTVSRIRTEHFPLTLESARPSHTSQYLCASSERVTEAFFGQGTRLTVV.

The chain uses TRBV11-2 and TRBJ1-4, with D tentatively TRBD1 (5 bases). This CDR3 is 13 amino acids long. V lost 4 bases and J lost 5, with 8 bases in between. The germline gives CDR1 SGHAT, CDR2 FQNNGV. The CDR3 reads CASSWGRNEKLFF. The CDR3 DNA is TGTGCCAGCAGCTGGGGCAGGAATGAAAAACTGTTTTTT. The full variable domain, with the rest looked up from reference TRBV11-2 and TRBJ1-4, is EAGVAQSPRYKIIEKRQSVAFWCNPISGHATLYWYQQILGQGPKLLIQFQNNGVVDDSQLPKDRFSAERLKGVDSTLKIQPAKLEDSAVYLCASSWGRNEKLFFGSGTQLSVL.

CDR3 loop: CASSQDGITNEKLFF. The CDR3 nucleotides read TGTGCCAGCAGCCAAGATGGCATAACTAATGAAAAACTGTTTTTT. This sequence joins TRBV14 and TRBJ1-4; D is unclear. Germline CDR1 reads SGHDN; CDR2 reads FVKESK. CDR3 length: 15 residues. Between the trimmed V and J ends, which lost 0 bases and 1 base, there was a span of 6 bases.

CDR3 in amino acids: CSARNGGAQETQYF. Here the CDR3 DNA reads TGCAGTGCTAGAAACGGGGGGGCTCAAGAGACCCAGTACTTC. V is TRBV20-1 and J is TRBJ2-5; 8 bases are shared with TRBD2. Germline V gives CDR1 DFQATT, CDR2 SNEGSKA (reference sequence). The CDR3 is 14 amino acids. V lost 2 bases to trimming and J lost 2 bases; unmatched junction nucleotides: 4.

This clonotype was found many times. The rearrangement uses TRBV7-2 and TRBJ1-4; 7 bases fit TRBD1. After removal of 5 bases from V and 3 bases from J, the junction contained 6 bases not matched to a gene. Germline lookup yields CDR1 SGHTA and CDR2 FQGNSA. This CDR3 comprises 15 residues. As DNA, the CDR3 is TGTGCCAGCAGCGGCCACGGGACAGCTAATGAAAAACTGTTTTTT. As protein: CASSGHGTANEKLFF. The variable domain in full, completed from reference TRBV7-2 and TRBJ1-4, reads GAGVSQSPSNKVTEKGKDVELRCDPISGHTALYWYRQSLGQGLEFLIYFQGNSAPDKSGLPSDRFSAERTGGSVSTLTIQRTQQEDSAVYLCASSGHGTANEKLFFGSGTQLSVL.

The V and J genes are TRBV7-8 and TRBJ1-1; 7 bases fit TRBD1. The trim removed 0 bases at V and 0 bases at J, leaving 16 bases unmatched. The V gene's germline CDR1 is SGHVS and CDR2 FQNEAQ. The CDR3 is 20 amino acids. The CDR3 DNA is TGTGCCAGCAGCTTAGCGCGTCGGAGACAGGGCTATCTCATGAACACTGAAGCTTTCTTT. This codes for CASSLARRRQGYLMNTEAFF. Complete variable domain (other parts from reference TRBV7-8 and TRBJ1-1): GAGVSQSPRYKVAKRGQDVALRCDPISGHVSLFWYQQALGQGPEFLTYFQNEAQLDKSGLPSDRFFAERPEGSVSTLKIQRTQQEDSAVYLCASSLARRRQGYLMNTEAFFGQGTRLTVV.

The chain carries TRBV20-1 and TRBJ1-1; D is undetermined. Trimming stripped 0 bases from V and 2 bases from J, with 4 bases between. Per the germline V gene, CDR1 is DFQATT and CDR2 is SNEGSKA (reference sequence). There are 12 residues in the CDR3. CDR3 bases: TGCAGTGCTAGAGATCGAAACACTGAAGCTTTCTTT. Its translation: CSARDRNTEAFF.

About this clonotype itself: A single base separates this from a much larger clone, so it may be a read error. This chain connects TRBV29-1 to TRBJ2-5, with D possibly TRBD2 on 6 matching bases. The CDR3 length is 12 residues. Trimming pared 6 bases from V and 11 bases from J, leaving 19 bases between. CDR1 is SQVTM and CDR2 is ANQGSEA in the germline V gene. This chain's CDR3 is CSVGTFGPEQYF. DNA for the CDR3: TGCAGCGTCGGGACTTTCGGGCCTGAGCAGTACTTC.

CDR3 sequence: CASSQVGGYYGYTF. The CDR3 DNA reads as TGTGCCAGCAGCCAAGTCGGCGGATACTATGGCTACACCTTC. J is TRBJ1-2 and V is TRBV3-1, with no clear D. This CDR3 is 14 amino acids long. With 1 base removed from V and 3 bases from J, the gap between germline ends came to 9 bases. Germline values: CDR1 LGHDT, CDR2 YNNKEL (reference sequence).